This record covers a single T cell receptor beta chain. Antigen unknown. The sample originates from a study of early T cells in non-severe SARS-CoV-2 infection. Looking at the study overall: Bulk RNA isolated from unsorted whole blood underwent sequencing; chains were not paired. Points from the study as a whole: Missing private and CD4 specificities, VDJdb matching favored anti-spike CD8 responses.

Tagging with unique molecular identifiers was applied to individual cDNA molecules. TCRdb ran MiXCR on the 5' RACE reads and lists one entry per CDR3 protein. The data show about 62,000 distinct CDR3 sequences, roughly a tenth seen once. This CDR3 is 13 amino acids long. Per the germline V gene, CDR1 is SNHLY and CDR2 is FYNNEI. V trimming: 3 bases; J trimming: 10 bases; junction bases outside the gene matches: 5. This sequence originates from an adult who was a healthcare worker with PCR-confirmed SARS-CoV-2 infection or an uninfected control (not recorded which). Sequenced: whole blood. The rearrangement uses TRBV2 and TRBJ2-1; 8 bases match TRBD2. The DNA of the CDR3 is TGTGCCAGCAGTGACGAAGCGGGGGTCGAGCAGTTCTTC. This codes for CASSDEAGVEQFF. The whole variable domain, remainder taken from reference TRBV2 and TRBJ2-1, is EPEVTQTPSHQVTQMGQEVILRCVPISNHLYFYWYRQILGQKVEFLVSFYNNEISEKSEIFDDQFSVERPDGSNFTLKIRSTKLEDSAMYFCASSDEAGVEQFFGPGTRLTVL.